The 29 T cell receptor beta chains listed next were all sequenced from one sample in a study of identical twins. Using its own MiXCR run on the 5' RACE reads, TCRdb lists one record per CDR3 protein. The profile covers roughly 260,000 distinct CDR3 sequences, with roughly 7.5% appearing a single time and around 5% taken by the ten largest. The same sample was also studied in work on yellow fever vaccine responses in identical twins.

The sequencing input was CD8+ T cells sorted from blood. The source is a woman younger than 35 in good health.

The chain employs TRBV14 and TRBJ2-1; D gene unclear. The ends were cut back, 3 bases at V and 4 bases at J, with 10 bases in the middle. Germline V gene sequence: CDR1 SGHDN, CDR2 FVKESK. This CDR3 is built from 14 residues. The CDR3 here is CASSQLDGYNEQFF. Written as DNA, the CDR3 is TGTGCCAGCAGCCAGTTGGACGGGTACAATGAGCAGTTCTTC.

This clonotype was detected a few times. This chain joins TRBV6-2 or TRBV6-3 and TRBJ1-1; D is undetermined. The CDR3 is 15 amino acids. CDR1 and CDR2 from the germline V gene are MNHEY and SVGEGT. V was cut by 0 bases and J by 1 base, with 9 bases left in between. The DNA for the CDR3 is TGTGCCAGCAGTTACTCGATTGGAGGGAACACTGAAGCTTTCTTT. Its translation: CASSYSIGGNTEAFF.

This clonotype was recorded a few times. This rearrangement joins TRBV3-1 to TRBJ1-5; 8 bases align to TRBD1. The V segment lost 2 bases and the J segment 2 bases; nucleotides outside the gene matches: 11. From germline, CDR1 is LGHDT and CDR2 YNNKEL (reference sequence). This CDR3 has 18 amino acids. The CDR3 loop is CASSQTMTGAFGNQPQHF. As DNA, the CDR3 is TGTGCCAGCAGCCAAACCATGACAGGGGCGTTCGGCAATCAGCCCCAGCATTTT.

This chain joins TRBV28 and TRBJ2-1, with TRBD2 matching over 14 bases. CDR3 length: 14 residues. V was pared by 5 bases and J by 10 bases, with 4 bases of the junction left unmatched. Per the germline V gene, CDR1 is MDHEN and CDR2 is SYDVKM. The CDR3 DNA sequence: TGTGCCAGCAGTCGACTAGCGGGAGGGTTGGAGCAGTTCTTC. Translated, it gives CASSRLAGGLEQFF.

This clonotype was counted only a few times. The chain recombines TRBV5-5 with TRBJ1-1; D gene uncertain. The CDR3 extends over 13 amino acids. Germline-derived CDR1 and CDR2 are SGHKS and YYEKEE (reference sequence). V was cut by 1 base and J by 8 bases, with 12 bases left in between. CDR3 sequence reads: CASSLLPFREAFF. DNA for the CDR3: TGTGCCAGCAGCTTGTTGCCCTTTCGGGAAGCTTTCTTT.

This clonotype was detected only a few times. V and J are TRBV28 and TRBJ2-7; D not certain. Germline V gene sequence: CDR1 MDHEN, CDR2 SYDVKM. The germline V and J ends were trimmed by 5 bases and 6 bases, with 8 bases remaining between them. The CDR3 is 11 residues long. In DNA, the CDR3 is TGTGCCAGCAGTCGTGACGGCGAGCAGTACGTC. It translates to CASSRDGEQYV.

This clonotype was counted only a few times. The chain couples TRBV11-1 to TRBJ2-7; TRBD1 agrees at 12 bases. The CDR3 extends over 18 amino acids. The germline V gene has CDR1 SGHAT and CDR2 FQDESV (reference sequence). Trimming cost V 5 bases and J 7 bases; bases outside gene matches: 18. DNA for the CDR3: TGTGCCAGCAGCCCACAAGTGAATCGGGACAGGGGGCATGAAGAGCAGTACTTC. It specifies CASSPQVNRDRGHEEQYF.

This clonotype was counted at least ten times. The chain joins TRBV3-1 to TRBJ2-3; D ambiguous. From germline, CDR1 is LGHDT and CDR2 YNNKEL (reference sequence). CDR3 size: 17 residues. With 5 bases removed from V and 0 bases from J, the gap between germline ends came to 18 bases. This CDR3 is CASSLRAFFTSTDTQYF. CDR3 nucleotide sequence: TGTGCCAGCAGCTTACGCGCTTTTTTTACTAGCACAGATACGCAGTATTTT.

There are many counts of this clonotype. V gene TRBV6-1 combines with J gene TRBJ1-3; no definite D call. CDR3 length: 16 amino acids. The germline V gene encodes CDR1 MNHNS and CDR2 SASEGT. V lost 1 base, J lost 0 bases, and 10 bases lay in between. The CDR3: CASSEEGGSSGNTIYF. The CDR3 DNA reads as TGTGCCAGCAGTGAAGAAGGTGGGAGCTCTGGAAACACCATATATTTT.

This clonotype was picked up a small number of times. The CDR3 loop reads CASSFYRQGRRRQETQYF. In DNA, the CDR3 is TGTGCCAGCAGCTTCTATCGGCAGGGACGCCGCCGGCAAGAGACCCAGTACTTC. The chain couples TRBV11-2 to TRBJ2-5; D might be TRBD1 or TRBD2, each matching 5 bases. Looked up from germline, CDR1 is SGHAT and CDR2 is FQNNGV. This CDR3 has 18 amino acids. V shed 3 bases and J shed 2 bases, with 22 bases lying between them. The full variable domain, rest sourced from reference TRBV11-2 and TRBJ2-5, is EAGVAQSPRYKIIEKRQSVAFWCNPISGHATLYWYQQILGQGPKLLIQFQNNGVVDDSQLPKDRFSAERLKGVDSTLKIQPAKLEDSAVYLCASSFYRQGRRRQETQYFGPGTRLLVL.

This clonotype was observed a few times. CDR3 bases: TGTGCCAGCAGACTTAACGCGGGAGAAGGGACAATGTATGAGCAGTTCTTC. Amino acids: CASRLNAGEGTMYEQFF. The gene calls are TRBV6-8 and TRBJ2-1, with TRBD2 as a possible D gene (7 bases). Deletions cut 6 bases from V and 8 bases from J, with 26 bases between. CDR3 length equals 17 residues. Germline values: CDR1 MNHGY, CDR2 SAAAGT.

The table lists this clonotype with many counts. The rearrangement uses TRBV12-5 and TRBJ2-1; TRBD1 matches at 9 bases. Germline CDR1 and CDR2: LGHNT and FRNRAP. J gave up 9 bases and V 7 bases, and 13 bases lay outside the gene matches. This CDR3 contains 15 residues. CDR3 sequence reads: CASATSGQGTVEQFF. The CDR3 nucleotides read TGTGCTAGTGCAACATCGGGACAGGGTACGGTTGAGCAGTTCTTC.

There are many counts of this clonotype. CDR3 residues: CASSLTSGRNTGELFF. DNA for the CDR3: TGTGCCAGCAGCCTTACTAGCGGGAGGAACACCGGGGAGCTGTTTTTT. The chain links TRBV9 to TRBJ2-2, with 11 bases aligning to TRBD2. Looked up from germline, CDR1 is SGDLS and CDR2 is YYNGEE. V was clipped by 4 bases and J by 1 base; unmatched bases: 3. The CDR3 has 16 amino acids.

This chain uses TRBV20-1 with TRBJ2-7; D is perhaps TRBD2 (6 bases). The V end was cut by 0 bases, the J end by 3 bases, with 15 bases between. The CDR3 is 15 amino acids. Germline V gene lookup returns CDR1 DFQATT and CDR2 SNEGSKA (reference sequence). The CDR3 here is CSARDVGGADYEQYF. DNA for the CDR3: TGCAGTGCTAGAGATGTGGGCGGGGCTGACTACGAGCAGTACTTC.

This chain connects TRBV6-5 to TRBJ2-3; D is perhaps TRBD1 (5 bases). This CDR3 comprises 18 residues. CDR1 is MNHEY and CDR2 is SVGAGI in the germline V gene. V lost 0 bases and J lost 0, with 16 bases in between. The CDR3 sequence is CASSYSIPQGISTDTQYF. The CDR3 coding sequence is TGTGCCAGCAGTTACTCGATCCCGCAGGGTATAAGCACAGATACGCAGTATTTT.

This clonotype was observed at least ten times. This chain connects TRBV14 to TRBJ2-1, with 10 bases that match TRBD2. CDR1 SGHDN and CDR2 FVKESK come from the germline V gene. V shed 5 bases and J 4 bases; nucleotides not matched to a gene: 5. This CDR3 comprises 15 residues. The CDR3 loop reads CASSTGTSVYNEQFF. CDR3 nucleotide sequence: TGTGCCAGCAGCACCGGGACTAGCGTTTACAATGAGCAGTTCTTC.

The chain uses TRBV7-6 and TRBJ2-5; either TRBD1 or TRBD2 may supply D (5 bases each). The CDR3 covers 14 residues. In germline, CDR1 is SGHVS, CDR2 FNYEAQ. V dropped 5 bases and J dropped 3 bases, with 13 bases sitting between them. As DNA, the CDR3 is TGTGCCAGCAGCGGGGAGACAGAAGAAGAGACCCAGTACTTC. It translates to CASSGETEEETQYF.

The chain uses TRBV9 and TRBJ2-1, with TRBD1 matching over 9 bases. This CDR3 spans 14 amino acids. Trimming removed 0 bases from V and 9 bases from J; junction bases left unmatched: 4. Looked up from germline, CDR1 is SGDLS and CDR2 is YYNGEE. CDR3 sequence reads: CASSVGGQGSEQFF. As DNA, the CDR3 is TGTGCCAGCAGCGTAGGTGGACAGGGGAGTGAGCAGTTCTTC. The whole variable domain, remainder taken from reference TRBV9 and TRBJ2-1, is DSGVTQTPKHLITATGQRVTLRCSPRSGDLSVYWYQQSLDQGLQFLIQYYNGEERAKGNILERFSAQQFPDLHSELNLSSLELGDSALYFCASSVGGQGSEQFFGPGTRLTVL.

The chain is built from TRBV11-1 and TRBJ2-1; no clear D. The CDR3 extends over 14 amino acids. Germline values: CDR1 SGHAT, CDR2 FQDESV (reference sequence). Deletions cut 6 bases from V and 8 bases from J, with 17 bases between. The CDR3, as DNA: TGTGCCAGCAGACCCCTACAGAATATAGATGAGCAGTTCTTC. As protein: CASRPLQNIDEQFF.

The chain couples TRBV20-1 to TRBJ2-1, with D possibly TRBD2 on 6 matching bases. Deletions cut 6 bases from V and 2 bases from J, with 14 bases between. The germline CDR1 and CDR2 sequences are DFQATT and SNEGSKA (reference sequence). The CDR3 covers 14 residues. The CDR3 nucleotides read TGCAGTGCGTATAGCGGTGGCGCCTACAATGAGCAGTTCTTC. Translated: CSAYSGGAYNEQFF.

This clonotype occurred many times. The chain employs TRBV9 and TRBJ2-1; D is unresolved. The length of the CDR3 is 12 residues. V was pared by 3 bases and J by 3 bases, with 4 bases between. Germline CDR1 is SGDLS and CDR2 is YYNGEE. CDR3 nucleotides: TGTGCCAGCAGCGACAACTACAATGAGCAGTTCTTC. This sequence encodes CASSDNYNEQFF. Drawing the rest from reference TRBV9 and TRBJ2-1, the complete variable domain is DSGVTQTPKHLITATGQRVTLRCSPRSGDLSVYWYQQSLDQGLQFLIQYYNGEERAKGNILERFSAQQFPDLHSELNLSSLELGDSALYFCASSDNYNEQFFGPGTRLTVL.

This clonotype was detected ten times or more. The chain joins TRBV5-1 to TRBJ2-5, with a possible D match to TRBD2 (5 bases). The CDR3 contains 14 residues. V was shortened by 1 base and J by 5 bases, with 12 bases between the two germline ends. Germline CDR1 and CDR2: SGHRS and YFSETQ. CDR3 DNA sequence: TGCGCCAGCAGCTTGAACATCGGCGGGGAGACCCAGTACTTC. Translation: CASSLNIGGETQYF.

Ten or more counts support this clonotype. The chain combines TRBV29-1 with TRBJ2-1; D gene unclear. The CDR3 spans 13 residues. Germline CDR1 and CDR2: SQVTM and ANQGSEA. V shed 8 bases and J shed 6 bases, with 17 bases lying between them. CDR3 bases: TGCAGCATTGTTGGCGGAGAAACCAATGAGCAGTTCTTC. Translated, it gives CSIVGGETNEQFF.

This clonotype was seen only a few times. One end of the junction varies from germline; a read error may be responsible. The genes are TRBV7-9 and TRBJ1-1, with D perhaps TRBD1 (5 bases). Germline CDR1 is SEHNR and CDR2 is FQNEAQ (reference sequence). This CDR3 contains 12 residues. CDR3 nucleotides: TGTGCCAGCAGCTTGGAAGGGGTTGAATCTTTCTTT. As protein: CASSLEGVESFF.

This chain uses TRBV24-1 with TRBJ1-5; D gene ambiguous. Trimming left V 9 bases short and J 3 bases short, with 8 bases between. The CDR3 contains 12 residues. From germline, CDR1 is KGHDR and CDR2 SFDVKD. The CDR3 region is CATQADNQPQHF. DNA of the CDR3: TGTGCCACCCAGGCGGACAATCAGCCCCAGCATTTT.

This clonotype was counted ten times or more. This sequence joins TRBV28 and TRBJ2-3; 7 positions agree with TRBD2. The CDR3 loop spans 12 amino acids. The J segment lost 6 bases and the V segment lost 11 bases, leaving 8 bases of the junction unmatched. Germline CDR1 reads MDHEN; CDR2 reads SYDVKM. The CDR3 region has the DNA TGTGCCGCAAGGACTAGGCCTGATACGCAGTATTTT. This encodes CAARTRPDTQYF.

This clonotype was picked up many times. This rearrangement joins TRBV4-2 to TRBJ2-5; 8 nucleotides line up with TRBD1. The CDR3 extends over 15 amino acids. V lost 0 bases, J lost 4 bases, and 4 bases stayed unmatched. In germline, CDR1 is LGHNA, CDR2 YNFKEQ. In DNA, the CDR3 is TGTGCCAGCAGCCAAGACCCGACAGGGGTAGAGACCCAGTACTTC. This encodes CASSQDPTGVETQYF.

Ten or more counts support this clonotype. The gene calls are TRBV14 and TRBJ1-1; perhaps TRBD1 as D (5 bases). The CDR3 runs 12 residues. V lost 8 bases, J lost 7 bases, and 14 bases lay in between. Germline assignment: CDR1 SGHDN and CDR2 FVKESK. For the CDR3, the DNA is TGTGCCAGCGCGACAGTTGGGGGTGAAGCTTTCTTT. Translating it yields CASATVGGEAFF.

This clonotype was seen only a few times. The V gene is TRBV29-1, the J gene TRBJ1-2; TRBD1 matches 8 bases. The V gene's germline CDR1 is SQVTM and CDR2 ANQGSEA. The CDR3 runs to 12 residues. The V segment lost 7 bases and the J segment 5 bases; nucleotides outside the gene matches: 6. The CDR3 sequence is CSASGGGYGYTF. DNA for the CDR3: TGCAGCGCCTCAGGGGGCGGGTATGGCTACACCTTC. The full variable domain, its missing parts supplied by reference TRBV29-1 and TRBJ1-2, is SAVISQKPSRDICQRGTSLTIQCQVDSQVTMMFWYRQQPGQSLTLIATANQGSEATYESGFVIDKFPISRPNLTFSTLTVSNMSPEDSSIYLCSASGGGYGYTFGSGTRLTVV.